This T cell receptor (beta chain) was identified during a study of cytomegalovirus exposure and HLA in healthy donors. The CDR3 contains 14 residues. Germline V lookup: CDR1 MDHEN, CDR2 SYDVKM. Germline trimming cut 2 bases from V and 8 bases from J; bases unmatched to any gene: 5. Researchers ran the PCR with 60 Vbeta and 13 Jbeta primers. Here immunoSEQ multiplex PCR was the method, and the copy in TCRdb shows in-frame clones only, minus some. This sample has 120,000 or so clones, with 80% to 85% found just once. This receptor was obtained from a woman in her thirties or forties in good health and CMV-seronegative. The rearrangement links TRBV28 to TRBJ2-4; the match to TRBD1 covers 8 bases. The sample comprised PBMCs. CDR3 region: CASSLQGASDIQYF. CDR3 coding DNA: TGTGCCAGCAGTTTACAGGGGGCGAGTGACATTCAGTACTTC.